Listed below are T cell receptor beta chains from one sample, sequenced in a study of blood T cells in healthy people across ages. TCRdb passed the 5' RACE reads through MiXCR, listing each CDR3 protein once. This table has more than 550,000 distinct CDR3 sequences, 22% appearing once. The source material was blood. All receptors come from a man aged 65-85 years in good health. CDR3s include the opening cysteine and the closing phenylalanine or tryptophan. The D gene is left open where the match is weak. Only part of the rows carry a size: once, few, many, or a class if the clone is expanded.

CDR3 DNA: TGTGCCAGCAGCCACGATAGTAGCGCGGTCACAGATACGCAGTATTTT
CDR3 protein: CASSHDSSAVTDTQYF
D gene: NA
clone size: few
J gene: TRBJ2-3
V gene: TRBV4-2

CDR3 DNA: TGCAGTGCTCCTAGACAGGGTGAAGAGACCCAGTACTTC
CDR3 protein: CSAPRQGEETQYF
D gene: TRBD1
clone size: few
J gene: TRBJ2-5
V gene: TRBV20-1

CDR3 DNA: TGCAGCGTTGGACAGGGGGACACTGAAGCTTTCTTT
CDR3 protein: CSVGQGDTEAFF
D gene: TRBD1
clone size: NA
J gene: TRBJ1-1
V gene: TRBV29-1

CDR3 DNA: TGTGCCATCAGAAAGACAGAAGACACTGAAGCTTTCTTT
CDR3 protein: CAIRKTEDTEAFF
D gene: NA
clone size: NA
J gene: TRBJ1-1
V gene: TRBV10-3

CDR3 DNA: TGCAGCGCCCCGGACAGGGAAGGCTACACCTTC
CDR3 protein: CSAPDREGYTF
D gene: TRBD1
clone size: NA
J gene: TRBJ1-2
V gene: TRBV29-1

CDR3 DNA: TGTGCCAGCAGTCCTACCCGACAGGGAGGCTACACCTTC
CDR3 protein: CASSPTRQGGYTF
D gene: TRBD1
clone size: many
J gene: TRBJ1-2
V gene: TRBV6-6

CDR3 DNA: TGCGCCAGCAGCCAAGGGTCACCGCCTGATACGCAGTATTTT
CDR3 protein: CASSQGSPPDTQYF
D gene: NA
clone size: NA
J gene: TRBJ2-3
V gene: TRBV4-1

CDR3 DNA: TGTGCCATCAGTGAGTCCCCCCAGGATGGCTACACCTTC
CDR3 protein: CAISESPQDGYTF
D gene: NA
clone size: NA
J gene: TRBJ1-2
V gene: TRBV10-3

CDR3 DNA: TGTGCCAGCAGCCGCGGACTAGCGGGGTCCTCTGGGGCCAACGTCCTGACTTTC
CDR3 protein: CASSRGLAGSSGANVLTF
D gene: TRBD2
clone size: few
J gene: TRBJ2-6
V gene: TRBV3-1

CDR3 DNA: TGTGCCAGCAGTTCCAGGGGGATGAACTATGGCTACACCTTC
CDR3 protein: CASSSRGMNYGYTF
D gene: TRBD1
clone size: NA
J gene: TRBJ1-2
V gene: TRBV28

CDR3 DNA: TGTGCCAGTAAGACTACCAAGTTAGGTACTGAAGCTTTCTTT
CDR3 protein: CASKTTKLGTEAFF
D gene: NA
clone size: NA
J gene: TRBJ1-1
V gene: TRBV12-3/TRBV12-4

CDR3 DNA: TGTGCCACCAGTGATCCCCAGGGGGGACCGTCTGGCTACACCTTC
CDR3 protein: CATSDPQGGPSGYTF
D gene: TRBD1
clone size: NA
J gene: TRBJ1-2
V gene: TRBV24-1

CDR3 DNA: TGTGCCAGCAGCCTCCTCTCCCGGGTTGATGAGCAGTTCTTC
CDR3 protein: CASSLLSRVDEQFF
D gene: NA
clone size: few
J gene: TRBJ2-1
V gene: TRBV5-5

CDR3 DNA: TGTGCCAGCAGACGACTAGCGGGGGACTACGAGCAGTACTTC
CDR3 protein: CASRRLAGDYEQYF
D gene: TRBD2
clone size: NA
J gene: TRBJ2-7
V gene: TRBV6-2/TRBV6-3

CDR3 DNA: TGTGCCGGCTCATCCCAGGCAGTAGCGGGAGGCGACGAGCAGTACTTC
CDR3 protein: CAGSSQAVAGGDEQYF
D gene: TRBD2
clone size: few
J gene: TRBJ2-7
V gene: TRBV18

CDR3 DNA: TGTGCCAGCAGCCAAGGGCGCGAGCAGTACTTC
CDR3 protein: CASSQGREQYF
D gene: NA
clone size: NA
J gene: TRBJ2-7
V gene: TRBV4-2

CDR3 DNA: TGTGCCAGCAGTTTAAGGAGTAACACTGAAGCTTTCTTT
CDR3 protein: CASSLRSNTEAFF
D gene: NA
clone size: few
J gene: TRBJ1-1
V gene: TRBV28

CDR3 DNA: TGCGCCAGCCGGCCGGCGGGACTAGGTACAGATACGCAGTATTTT
CDR3 protein: CASRPAGLGTDTQYF
D gene: TRBD2
clone size: NA
J gene: TRBJ2-3
V gene: TRBV5-1

CDR3 DNA: TGTGCCAGCAGGGCGGGACTCATACCTAACAATGAGCAGCTCTTC
CDR3 protein: CASRAGLIPNNEQLF
D gene: NA
clone size: NA
J gene: TRBJ2-5
V gene: TRBV6-2/TRBV6-3

CDR3 DNA: TGTGCCAGCACCCTGTACGGGGAGCTGTTTTTT
CDR3 protein: CASTLYGELFF
D gene: NA
clone size: few
J gene: TRBJ2-2
V gene: TRBV12-3/TRBV12-4

CDR3 DNA: TGTGCCACCAGTGACCGGACAGGGATAGCCAAAAACATTCAGTACTTC
CDR3 protein: CATSDRTGIAKNIQYF
D gene: TRBD1
clone size: few
J gene: TRBJ2-4
V gene: TRBV24-1

CDR3 DNA: TGTGCCAGCAGTCAGCCTAGCGGGAGGGCTTACAATGAGCAGTTCTTC
CDR3 protein: CASSQPSGRAYNEQFF
D gene: TRBD2
clone size: NA
J gene: TRBJ2-1
V gene: TRBV6-2/TRBV6-3

CDR3 DNA: TGCGCCAGCAGCGATCAGGGTTGGGAAGAGACCCAGTACTTC
CDR3 protein: CASSDQGWEETQYF
D gene: NA
clone size: NA
J gene: TRBJ2-5
V gene: TRBV5-1

CDR3 DNA: TGTGCCAGCAGTTTAAACCGTATCTCCGGGGAGCTGTTTTTT
CDR3 protein: CASSLNRISGELFF
D gene: NA
clone size: NA
J gene: TRBJ2-2
V gene: TRBV27

CDR3 DNA: TGTGCCAGCTCCCCCCAGTCGCAGAACACTGAAGCTTTCTTT
CDR3 protein: CASSPQSQNTEAFF
D gene: NA
clone size: NA
J gene: TRBJ1-1
V gene: TRBV18

CDR3 DNA: TGTGCCAGCAGCTTAGGGACCGCAGTCGGCCAAGAGACCCAGTACTTC
CDR3 protein: CASSLGTAVGQETQYF
D gene: NA
clone size: NA
J gene: TRBJ2-5
V gene: TRBV7-6

CDR3 DNA: TGCGCCAGCAGTCCAACTCTACAGGGTACAGATACGCAGTATTTT
CDR3 protein: CASSPTLQGTDTQYF
D gene: NA
clone size: NA
J gene: TRBJ2-3
V gene: TRBV10-1

CDR3 DNA: TGTGCCACCAGTGACAGGGGGAGGCAGTTCTTC
CDR3 protein: CATSDRGRQFF
D gene: TRBD1
clone size: few
J gene: TRBJ2-1
V gene: TRBV24-1

CDR3 DNA: TGTGCCAGCGAACGGCGGGAAAATAACGGGGAGCTGTTTTTT
CDR3 protein: CASERRENNGELFF
D gene: NA
clone size: few
J gene: TRBJ2-2
V gene: TRBV6-6

CDR3 DNA: TGCAGCGGGGGACTAGCGAGTAACAATGAGCAGTTCTTC
CDR3 protein: CSGGLASNNEQFF
D gene: TRBD2
clone size: NA
J gene: TRBJ2-1
V gene: TRBV29-1

CDR3 DNA: TGCGCCAGCAGCCAAGATTCTGAGGGGTGGACAGATACGCAGTATTTT
CDR3 protein: CASSQDSEGWTDTQYF
D gene: NA
clone size: NA
J gene: TRBJ2-3
V gene: TRBV4-3

CDR3 DNA: TGTGCCAGCTCACCGCTTGAGGGCAATGAGCAGTTCTTC
CDR3 protein: CASSPLEGNEQFF
D gene: NA
clone size: few
J gene: TRBJ2-1
V gene: TRBV18

CDR3 DNA: TGTGCCAGCAGTTCCCCGATTCGCCAGGGACACTCACCCCTCCACTTT
CDR3 protein: CASSSPIRQGHSPLHF
D gene: NA
clone size: few
J gene: TRBJ1-6
V gene: TRBV27

CDR3 DNA: TGCGCCAGCAGCTTCGGAGGGGGGGAGAACTCTGAAGCTTTCTTT
CDR3 protein: CASSFGGGENSEAFF
D gene: NA
clone size: NA
J gene: TRBJ1-1
V gene: TRBV5-1

CDR3 DNA: TGCGCCAGCAGCTTCGGCCCCGCGGAAGATACGCAGTATTTT
CDR3 protein: CASSFGPAEDTQYF
D gene: NA
clone size: few
J gene: TRBJ2-3
V gene: TRBV5-1

CDR3 DNA: TGTGCCAGTAGGGACAGGGCCCGCACAGATACGCAGTATTTT
CDR3 protein: CASRDRARTDTQYF
D gene: TRBD1
clone size: few
J gene: TRBJ2-3
V gene: TRBV19

CDR3 DNA: TGCGCCAGCAGCCAAGATAGCAGGGGGGCTGGGGCCAACGTCCTGACTTTC
CDR3 protein: CASSQDSRGAGANVLTF
D gene: NA
clone size: NA
J gene: TRBJ2-6
V gene: TRBV4-3

CDR3 DNA: TGCAGCGTTTCTGACACCGGGGAGCTGTTTTTT
CDR3 protein: CSVSDTGELFF
D gene: NA
clone size: NA
J gene: TRBJ2-2
V gene: TRBV29-1

CDR3 DNA: TGCGCCAGCAGCGAAGGGGACGCTACCACAGATACGCAGTATTTT
CDR3 protein: CASSEGDATTDTQYF
D gene: NA
clone size: NA
J gene: TRBJ2-3
V gene: TRBV5-1

CDR3 DNA: TGCGCCAGCAGCCAAGATCGGGCTGTCTCTGGGGCCAACGTCCTGACTTTC
CDR3 protein: CASSQDRAVSGANVLTF
D gene: NA
clone size: few
J gene: TRBJ2-6
V gene: TRBV4-1

CDR3 DNA: TGTGCCAGCAGCTTAGGGATGAGCACAGATACGCAGTATTTT
CDR3 protein: CASSLGMSTDTQYF
D gene: NA
clone size: few
J gene: TRBJ2-3
V gene: TRBV7-2

CDR3 DNA: TGTGCCAGCAGTTTCCTGAGCGGCACAGATACGCAGTATTTT
CDR3 protein: CASSFLSGTDTQYF
D gene: NA
clone size: few
J gene: TRBJ2-3
V gene: TRBV28

CDR3 DNA: TGTGCCGGCAGCTCCTACCGACTAGCGGGGTTCGGCGAGACCCAGTACTTC
CDR3 protein: CAGSSYRLAGFGETQYF
D gene: TRBD2
clone size: NA
J gene: TRBJ2-5
V gene: TRBV7-8

CDR3 DNA: TGTGCCACGTGGACAGGGGTCACCGGGGAGCTGTTTTTT
CDR3 protein: CATWTGVTGELFF
D gene: TRBD1
clone size: once
J gene: TRBJ2-2
V gene: TRBV28

CDR3 DNA: TGCAGCGTTGAAGACACAGTGTTGGGGGCCAAAAACATTCAGTACTTC
CDR3 protein: CSVEDTVLGAKNIQYF
D gene: NA
clone size: NA
J gene: TRBJ2-4
V gene: TRBV29-1

CDR3 DNA: TGTGCCAGCAGCTTCGGGTCGACTAGCGGTATAGACATTCAGTACTTC
CDR3 protein: CASSFGSTSGIDIQYF
D gene: TRBD2
clone size: NA
J gene: TRBJ2-4
V gene: TRBV6-2/TRBV6-3

CDR3 DNA: TGTGCCAGCAGAAAGGGACTAGCGAGTAATGAGCAGTTCTTC
CDR3 protein: CASRKGLASNEQFF
D gene: TRBD2
clone size: few
J gene: TRBJ2-1
V gene: TRBV5-5

CDR3 DNA: TGTGCCAGCAGTTACGCCCGAGAAAAACTGTTTTTT
CDR3 protein: CASSYAREKLFF
D gene: NA
clone size: many
J gene: TRBJ1-4
V gene: TRBV6-6

CDR3 DNA: TGTGCCAGCAGCTTAGATTTTGCGGGAGATGAGACCCAGTACTTC
CDR3 protein: CASSLDFAGDETQYF
D gene: TRBD2
clone size: NA
J gene: TRBJ2-5
V gene: TRBV7-2

CDR3 DNA: TGCGCCAGCAGCCACATCCTCTCTGGGGCCAACGTCCTGACTTTC
CDR3 protein: CASSHILSGANVLTF
D gene: NA
clone size: many
J gene: TRBJ2-6
V gene: TRBV5-1

CDR3 DNA: TGTGCCAGCAGCTTGACACAGGGTGTTATTTCACCCCTCCACTTT
CDR3 protein: CASSLTQGVISPLHF
D gene: NA
clone size: NA
J gene: TRBJ1-6
V gene: TRBV9